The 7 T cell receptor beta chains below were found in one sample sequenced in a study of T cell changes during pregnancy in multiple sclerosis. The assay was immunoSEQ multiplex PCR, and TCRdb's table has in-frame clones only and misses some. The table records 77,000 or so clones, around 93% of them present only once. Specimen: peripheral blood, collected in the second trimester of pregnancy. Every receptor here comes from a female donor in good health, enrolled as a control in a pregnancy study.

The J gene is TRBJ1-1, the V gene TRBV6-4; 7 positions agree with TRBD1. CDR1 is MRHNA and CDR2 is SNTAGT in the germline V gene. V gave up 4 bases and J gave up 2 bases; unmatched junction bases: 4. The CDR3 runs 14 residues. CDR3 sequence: CASSADRENTEAFF. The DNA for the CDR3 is TGTGCCAGCAGTGCCGACAGGGAAAACACTGAAGCTTTCTTT.

The CDR3 region is CAISPSGTGNTEAFF. CDR3 nucleotide sequence: TGTGCCATCAGTCCCTCCGGGACAGGGAACACTGAAGCTTTCTTT. V gene TRBV10-3 combines with J gene TRBJ1-1, with 8 nucleotides matching TRBD1. Germline V gene sequence: CDR1 ENHRY, CDR2 SYGVKD. This CDR3 has 15 residues. With V trimmed by 5 bases and J by 1 base, 6 bases remained unmatched.

The CDR3 loop is CAWSDSRWTEAFF. In nucleotides, the CDR3 is TGTGCCTGGAGTGACAGTAGGTGGACTGAAGCTTTCTTT. V and J are TRBV30 and TRBJ1-1; D unresolved. Trimming cost V 1 base and J 5 bases, with 11 bases left between them. The CDR3 spans 13 residues. The germline gives CDR1 GTSNPN, CDR2 SVGIG (reference sequence). Together with reference TRBV30 and TRBJ1-1, the CDR3 gives the full variable domain: SQTIHQWPATLVQPVGSPLSLECTVEGTSNPNLYWYRQAAGRGLQLLFYSVGIGQISSEVPQNLSASRPQDRQFILSSKKLLLSDSGFYLCAWSDSRWTEAFFGQGTRLTVV.

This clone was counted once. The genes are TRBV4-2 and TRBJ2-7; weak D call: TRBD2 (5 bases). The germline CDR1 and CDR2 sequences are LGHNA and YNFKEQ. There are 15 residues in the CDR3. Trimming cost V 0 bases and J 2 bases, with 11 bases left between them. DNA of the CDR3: TGTGCCAGCAGCCAAGATCGGCTAGCCGCCTACGAGCAGTACTTC. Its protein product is CASSQDRLAAYEQYF.

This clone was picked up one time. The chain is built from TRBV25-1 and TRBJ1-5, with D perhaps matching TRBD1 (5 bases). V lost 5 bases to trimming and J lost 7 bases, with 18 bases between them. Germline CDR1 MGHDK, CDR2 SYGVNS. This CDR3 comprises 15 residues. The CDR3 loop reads CASSTGRGIGQPQHF. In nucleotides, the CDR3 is TGTGCCAGCAGTACCGGGCGGGGGATCGGACAGCCCCAGCATTTT.

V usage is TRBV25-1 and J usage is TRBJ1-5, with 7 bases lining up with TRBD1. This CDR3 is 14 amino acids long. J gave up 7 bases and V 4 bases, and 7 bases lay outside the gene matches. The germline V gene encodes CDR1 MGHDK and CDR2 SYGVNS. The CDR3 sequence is CASSGQGVRQPQHF. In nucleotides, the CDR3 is TGTGCCAGCAGTGGGCAGGGGGTCAGGCAGCCCCAGCATTTT.

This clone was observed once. The CDR3 DNA reads TGCGCCAGCAGCCAAGATGAGGGAGCCCTGAACACTGAAGCTTTCTTT. Translated, it gives CASSQDEGALNTEAFF. The chain has TRBV4-1 and TRBJ1-1; D is ambiguous. V lost 0 bases, J lost 0 bases, and 11 bases lay in between. The CDR3 consists of 16 residues. CDR1 and CDR2 from the germline V gene are MGHRA and YSYEKL.